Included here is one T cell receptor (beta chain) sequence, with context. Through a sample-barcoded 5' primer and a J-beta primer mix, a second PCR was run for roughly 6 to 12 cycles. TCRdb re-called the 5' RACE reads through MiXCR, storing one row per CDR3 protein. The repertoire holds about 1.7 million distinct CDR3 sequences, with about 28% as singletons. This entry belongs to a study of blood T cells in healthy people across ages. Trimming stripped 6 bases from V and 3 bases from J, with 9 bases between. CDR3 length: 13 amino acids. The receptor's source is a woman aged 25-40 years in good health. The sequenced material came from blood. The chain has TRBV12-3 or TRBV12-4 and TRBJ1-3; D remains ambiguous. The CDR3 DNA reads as TGTGCCAGCAGCCCGACACTTGGAAACACCATATATTTT. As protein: CASSPTLGNTIYF.